Detailed here is one TCR beta chain. This sample was included in a study of blood T cell repertoires in COVID-19. About the research overall: Samples came from the United States, Italy and Spain, spanning acute and convalescent COVID-19.

The repertoire was sequenced with immunoSEQ multiplex PCR; TCRdb's copy has only in-frame clones and lacks some. The sample has under 250,000 clones, almost 85% seen once; the top ten hold roughly 8%. The germline V gene encodes CDR1 SGHTA and CDR2 FQGNSA. The junction had 11 bases not matched to a gene; V was cut back by 5 bases and J by 4 bases. The CDR3 extends over 16 amino acids. The sample consisted of peripheral blood. The TCR sequence derives from a woman in her forties or fifties with active or convalescent COVID-19. The V and J genes are TRBV7-2 and TRBJ2-5; 9 bases match TRBD2. The CDR3 spells CASSPQRLAGLETQYF. The CDR3 DNA is TGTGCCAGCAGCCCCCAGAGGCTAGCGGGGTTAGAGACCCAGTACTTC.